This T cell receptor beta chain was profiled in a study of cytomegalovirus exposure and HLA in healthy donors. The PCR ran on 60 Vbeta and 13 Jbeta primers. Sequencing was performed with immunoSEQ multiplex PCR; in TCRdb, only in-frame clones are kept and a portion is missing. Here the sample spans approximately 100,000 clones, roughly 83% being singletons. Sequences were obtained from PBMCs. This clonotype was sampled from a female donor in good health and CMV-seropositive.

CDR3 coding DNA: TGTGCCAGCAGTGAACGCAGGGGTGAGTGGACTGAAGCTTTCTTT. Its translation is CASSERRGEWTEAFF. This chain joins TRBV2 and TRBJ1-1; D may be TRBD1 (6 bases). The germline V gene has CDR1 SNHLY and CDR2 FYNNEI. The CDR3 extends over 15 amino acids. Trimming shortened V by 2 bases and J by 5 bases, and 15 bases separated the two germline ends.